This T cell receptor (beta chain) derives from a study of cytomegalovirus exposure and HLA in healthy donors. Produced via immunoSEQ multiplex PCR; TCRdb's table is partial and in-frame only. Seen here are hundreds of thousands of clones, 87% observed once, and the top ten hold approximately 2%. The ends lost 0 bases at V and 3 bases at J; junction bases unmatched: 4. Germline CDR1 is MGHRA and CDR2 is YSYEKL. The CDR3 loop spans 16 amino acids. This chain connects TRBV4-1 to TRBJ2-2, with 7 bases that match TRBD2. The receptor's source is a woman younger than 35 in good health and CMV-seropositive. The sequenced sample was PBMCs. Here the CDR3 reads CASSQEGGRDTGELFF. CDR3 in DNA: TGCGCCAGCAGCCAAGAGGGGGGGAGAGACACCGGGGAGCTGTTTTTT.